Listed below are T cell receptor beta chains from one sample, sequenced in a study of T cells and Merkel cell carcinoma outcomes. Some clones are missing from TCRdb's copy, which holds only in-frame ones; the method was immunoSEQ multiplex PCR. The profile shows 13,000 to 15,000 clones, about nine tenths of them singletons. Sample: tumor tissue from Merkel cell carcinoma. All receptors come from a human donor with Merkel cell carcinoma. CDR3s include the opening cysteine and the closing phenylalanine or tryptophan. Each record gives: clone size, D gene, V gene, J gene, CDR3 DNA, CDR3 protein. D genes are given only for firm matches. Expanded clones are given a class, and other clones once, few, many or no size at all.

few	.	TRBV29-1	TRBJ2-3	TGCAGCGTTCTTACAGATACGCAGTATTTT	CSVLTDTQYF
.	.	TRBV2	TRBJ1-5	TGTGCCAGCAGGCAATATAGCAATCAGCCCCAGCATTTT	CASRQYSNQPQHF
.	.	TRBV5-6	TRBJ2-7	TGTGCCAGCAGCTTGGAAAGAGCATACGAGCAGTACTTC	CASSLERAYEQYF
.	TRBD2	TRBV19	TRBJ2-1	TGTGCCAGTACCTTAGCGGGAGTAACCTACAATGAGCAGTTCTTC	CASTLAGVTYNEQFF
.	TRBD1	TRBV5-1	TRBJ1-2	TGCGCCAGCAGCTTGGAGGGGGCGGGTGGCTACACCTTC	CASSLEGAGGYTF
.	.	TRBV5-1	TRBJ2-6	TGCGCCAGCAGCTTGGTAAGCAACTCTGGGGCCAACGTCCTGACTTTC	CASSLVSNSGANVLTF
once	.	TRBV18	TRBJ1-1	TGTGCCAGCTCACCACTTAGACAGGCGCAGAAAGCTTTCTTT	CASSPLRQAQKAFF
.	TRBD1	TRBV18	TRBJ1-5	TGTGCCAGCTCACCACTACAGGGGGACAATCAGCCCCAGCATTTT	CASSPLQGDNQPQHF
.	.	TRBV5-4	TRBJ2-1	TGTGCCAGCAGCGTATACTCGGTAAATGAGCAGTTCTTC	CASSVYSVNEQFF
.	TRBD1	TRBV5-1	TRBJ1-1	TGCGCCAGCAGCTCGGGACAGGGGAACACTGAAGCTTTCTTT	CASSSGQGNTEAFF
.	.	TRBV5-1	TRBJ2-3	TGCGCCAGCAGCTTTGAGGGTTCAGATACGCAGTATTTT	CASSFEGSDTQYF
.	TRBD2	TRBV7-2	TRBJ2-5	TGTGCCAGCAGCGATGGGACTAGCGGGAGGGTGTACCAAGAGACCCAGTACTTC	CASSDGTSGRVYQETQYF
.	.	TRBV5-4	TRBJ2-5	TGTGCCAGCAGCTTTGTACAGAAAGAAGAGACCCAGTACTTC	CASSFVQKEETQYF
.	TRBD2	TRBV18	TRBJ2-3	TGTGCCAGCTCCCCCGGCAGCGGGAGGGCCCGAGATACGCAGTATTTT	CASSPGSGRARDTQYF
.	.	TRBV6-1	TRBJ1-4	TGTGCCAGCAGCCGGGACGGTAATGAAAAACTGTTTTTT	CASSRDGNEKLFF
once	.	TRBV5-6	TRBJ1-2	TGTGCCAGCAGCTCCCAGACAGCTAACTATGGCTACACCTTC	CASSSQTANYGYTF
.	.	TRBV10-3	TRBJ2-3	TGTGTCATCAGTGAAACAGATACGCAGTATTTT	CVISETDTQYF
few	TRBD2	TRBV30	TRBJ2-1	TGTGCCTGGAGTGGCCATTACAGGGGGCAGACTAGCGGGAGAAGATACAATGAGCAGTTCTTC	CAWSGHYRGQTSGRRYNEQFF
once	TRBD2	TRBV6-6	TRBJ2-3	TGTGCCAGCATATGGAATGCGGGAGGGGCAGATACGCAGTATTTT	CASIWNAGGADTQYF
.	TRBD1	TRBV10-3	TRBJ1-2	TGTGCCATCAGTGAGTCGACAGGGGCGCAAGGCTACACCTTC	CAISESTGAQGYTF
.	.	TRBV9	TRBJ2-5	TGTGCCAGCAGCGTAGGAGGGCTCCATGAGACCCAGTACTTC	CASSVGGLHETQYF
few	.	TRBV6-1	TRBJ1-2	TGTGCCAGCAGTGAAGTTTTCGGCTCCAACTATGGCTACACCTTC	CASSEVFGSNYGYTF
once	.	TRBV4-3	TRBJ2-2	TGCGCCAGCAGCCAAGAACCAGGTTTGCCCGGGGAGCTGTTTTTT	CASSQEPGLPGELFF
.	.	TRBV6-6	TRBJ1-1	TGTGCCAGCAGTTATCGGGGGCTGGGCGACACTGAAGCTTTCTTT	CASSYRGLGDTEAFF
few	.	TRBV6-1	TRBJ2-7	TGTGCCAGCAGTGAAAGGCTTGGGGAGCAGTACTTC	CASSERLGEQYF
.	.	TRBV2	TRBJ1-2	TGTGCCAGCAGTGAAATGGGGGCCTCGGGCTATGGCTACACCTTC	CASSEMGASGYGYTF
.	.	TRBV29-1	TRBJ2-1	TGCAGCGTTGAAGTTGTCGACAATGAGCAGTTCTTC	CSVEVVDNEQFF
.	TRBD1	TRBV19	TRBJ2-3	TGTGCCAGTAGTAGGACAGGGGGCGCAGATACGCAGTATTTT	CASSRTGGADTQYF
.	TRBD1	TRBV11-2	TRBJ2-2	TGTGCCAGCAGCGAACAGGGGGTCGGGGAGCTGTTTTTT	CASSEQGVGELFF
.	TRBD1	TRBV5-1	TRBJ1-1	TGCGCCAGCAGCCAATTCCCCGGGGGAGGGGGCAGTGAAGCTTTCTTT	CASSQFPGGGGSEAFF
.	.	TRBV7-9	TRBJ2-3	TGTGCCAGCAGCTTAGTAGGAGCCACAGATACGCAGTATTTT	CASSLVGATDTQYF
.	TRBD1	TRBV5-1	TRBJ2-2	TGCGCCAGCAGCCCCCGACAGGGGGGCACCGGGGAGCTGTTTTTT	CASSPRQGGTGELFF
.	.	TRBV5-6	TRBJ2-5	TGTGCCAGCAGCTTTCACGGGTTTCAAGAGACCCAGTACTTC	CASSFHGFQETQYF
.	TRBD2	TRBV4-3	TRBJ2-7	TGCGCCAGCAGCCAAACCGGGACTAGCTCCTACGAGCAGTACTTC	CASSQTGTSSYEQYF
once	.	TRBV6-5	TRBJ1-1	TGTGCCAGCAGACCATGGGGCAGGGGGAACACTGAAGCTTTCTTT	CASRPWGRGNTEAFF
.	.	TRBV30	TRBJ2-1	TGTGCCTGGAGTGGTTCCGGTAGTTCCTACAATGAGCAGTTCTTC	CAWSGSGSSYNEQFF
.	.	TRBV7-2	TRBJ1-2	TGTGCCAGCAGCTTTATCTCTCAGACTAACTATGGCTACACCTTC	CASSFISQTNYGYTF
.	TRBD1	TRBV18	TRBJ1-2	TGTGCCAGCTCACCTACAGGGGACTATGGCTACACCTTC	CASSPTGDYGYTF
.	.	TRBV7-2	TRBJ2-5	TGTGCCAGCAGCTTTAACGGGCGGGAAGGCGAGACCCAGTACTTC	CASSFNGREGETQYF
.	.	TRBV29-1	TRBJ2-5	TGCAGCTCCGCGTCGGGGGTCCGTGAGACCCAGTACTTC	CSSASGVRETQYF
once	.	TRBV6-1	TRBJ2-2	TGTGCCAGCTTTTTAGATGGTCTCACCGGGGAGCTGTTTTTT	CASFLDGLTGELFF
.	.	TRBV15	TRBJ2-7	TGTGCCACCAGCAGAGATTGGGGCTACGAGCAGTACTTC	CATSRDWGYEQYF
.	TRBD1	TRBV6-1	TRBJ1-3	TGTGCCAGCACGGGACAGGGGGGCTCTGGAAACACCATATATTTT	CASTGQGGSGNTIYF
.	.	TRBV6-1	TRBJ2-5	TGTGCCAGCAATACCCCTGGGGGGAAGGAGACCCAGTACTTC	CASNTPGGKETQYF
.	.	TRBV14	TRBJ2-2	TGTGCCAGCAGCCAGGGGTTCGGGGTGTACACCGGGGAGCTGTTTTTT	CASSQGFGVYTGELFF
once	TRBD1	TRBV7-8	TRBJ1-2	TGTGCCAGCAGCCTCGGACAGGGGACTTATGGCTACACCTTC	CASSLGQGTYGYTF
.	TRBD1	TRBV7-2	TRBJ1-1	TGTGCCAGCAGCTCAACAGGGGTGAACACTGAAGCTTTCTTT	CASSSTGVNTEAFF
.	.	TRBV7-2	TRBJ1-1	TGTGCCAGCAGCTTAAGGGGTAGGCAGACGGCTTTCTTT	CASSLRGRQTAFF